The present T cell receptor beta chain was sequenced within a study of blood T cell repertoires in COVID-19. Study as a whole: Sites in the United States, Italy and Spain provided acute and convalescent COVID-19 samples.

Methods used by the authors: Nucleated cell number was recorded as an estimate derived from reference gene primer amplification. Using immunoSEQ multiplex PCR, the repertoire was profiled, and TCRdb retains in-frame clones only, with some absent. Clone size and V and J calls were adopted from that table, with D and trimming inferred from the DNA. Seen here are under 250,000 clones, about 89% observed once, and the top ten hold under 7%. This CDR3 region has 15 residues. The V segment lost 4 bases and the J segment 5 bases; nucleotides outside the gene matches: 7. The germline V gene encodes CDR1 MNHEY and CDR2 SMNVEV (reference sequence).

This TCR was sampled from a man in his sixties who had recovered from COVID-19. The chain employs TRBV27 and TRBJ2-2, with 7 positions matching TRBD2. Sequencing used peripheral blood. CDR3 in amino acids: CASSSAGVVTGELFF. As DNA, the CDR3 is TGTGCCAGCAGTTCGGCGGGGGTCGTAACCGGGGAGCTGTTTTTT.